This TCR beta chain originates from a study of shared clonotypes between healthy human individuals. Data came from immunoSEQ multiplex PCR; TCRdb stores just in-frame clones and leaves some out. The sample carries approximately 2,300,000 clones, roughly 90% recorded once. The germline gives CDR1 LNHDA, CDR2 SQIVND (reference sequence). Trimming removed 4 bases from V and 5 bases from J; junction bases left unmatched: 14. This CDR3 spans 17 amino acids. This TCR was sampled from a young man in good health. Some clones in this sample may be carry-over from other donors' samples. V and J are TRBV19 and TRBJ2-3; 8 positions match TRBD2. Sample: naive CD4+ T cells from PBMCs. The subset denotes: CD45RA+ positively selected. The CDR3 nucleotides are TGTGCCAGTAGTACCCTTGGGTCCGGGAGGGCCGGAGATACGCAGTATTTT. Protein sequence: CASSTLGSGRAGDTQYF.